This TCR beta chain was sequenced for a study of blood T cell repertoires in COVID-19. The wider study: The United States, Italy and Spain provided the acute and convalescent COVID-19 samples. In each case, the material was cDNA or gDNA derived from T cells, B-cell-depleted T cells, or PBMCs.

Original processing methods: Estimates of nucleated cell counts were drawn from the amplification of reference gene primers. Generated by immunoSEQ multiplex PCR, the TCRdb table keeps only in-frame clones and is missing some. For V, J and clone size, that table is used; D and trimming come from the DNA. The sample holds approximately 110,000 clones, approximately 90% seen once. This CDR3 comprises 13 residues. With 5 bases removed from V and 3 bases from J, the gap between germline ends came to 13 bases. Germline CDR1 is SQVTM and CDR2 is ANQGSEA. The sequence was collected from a human donor in a cohort sampled during active COVID-19. The sequenced sample consisted of peripheral blood. The rearrangement joins TRBV29-1 to TRBJ1-2; D perhaps matches TRBD1 (5 bases). The CDR3 DNA reads TGCAGCGTTAACACCCCAGGGCACTATGGCTACACCTTC. As protein: CSVNTPGHYGYTF.